The clone carrying this TCR beta chain has a count of ten or more. Its antigen is undetermined. The sample comes from a study of breast tumors, draining lymph nodes, adjacent tissues. Broader study findings: Most tumor T cells seemingly derive from lymph node, then expand in tumor. Compared with lymph nodes, tumors were less diverse; compared with nontumor tissue, more. Luminal-like breast cancer showed significantly greater tumor-nontumor repertoire similarity than basal-like breast cancer did.

This CDR3 is 14 amino acids long. Germline CDR1 and CDR2: LGHDT and YNNKEL (reference sequence). V was clipped by 1 base and J by 9 bases, with 10 bases between them. MiXCR, run by TCRdb on the multiplex PCR reads, gives a single entry per CDR3 protein. The sample consists of 70,000 to 85,000 distinct CDR3 sequences, roughly 20% of them appearing once. The lymph nodes were axillary draining lymph nodes from breast cancer patients. The source material was axillary lymph node tissue. The chain employs TRBV3-1 and TRBJ1-6, with a tentative D call TRBD1 (5 bases). This clonotype was sampled from a female donor with breast cancer. Some clones in this sample may be carry-over from other donors' samples. For the CDR3, the DNA is TGTGCCAGCAGCCAAGGCCAGGGAGCTTCACCCCTCCACTTT. It yields the protein CASSQGQGASPLHF.